This entry concerns a single T cell receptor beta chain. This entry is derived from a study of CD8+CD57+ T cells in acquired aplastic anemia. The study profiled TCR beta VDJ and CDR3 using genomic DNA as template. TCRdb reanalysed the reads using MiXCR and keeps one entry per CDR3 protein. The data contain approximately 300,000 distinct CDR3 sequences, approximately 58% of them singletons. CDR1 is SGHTA and CDR2 is FQGNSA in the germline V gene. Trimming removed 5 bases from V and 4 bases from J, with 12 bases in between. The CDR3 consists of 14 residues. In patients chosen for sequencing, flow cytometry had shown CD8+CD57+ cell expansion. Each patient had severe acquired aplastic anemia.

The sample taken for sequencing was sorted CD4+, CD8+, or CD8+CD57+ T cells (not recorded which) from PBMCs. This TCR was sampled from a human donor with aplastic anemia. This chain uses TRBV7-2 with TRBJ1-5, with D possibly TRBD1 on 6 matching bases. The CDR3 coding sequence is TGTGCCAGCAGCCAGGTCAGGGGAAATCAGCCCCAGCATTTT. As protein: CASSQVRGNQPQHF.